This T cell receptor beta chain was recovered during a study of patients and donors after allogeneic stem cell transplantation. TCRdb processed the RT-PCR reads anew with MiXCR; each CDR3 protein has one entry. The table includes some 880,000 distinct CDR3 sequences, around 17% detected once. The CDR3 sequence is 19 residues long. V lost 0 bases and J 0 bases, leaving 18 bases between the germline ends. CDR1 is SGHTA and CDR2 is FQGTGA in the germline V gene. The chain carries TRBV7-3 and TRBJ2-1, with D possibly called TRBD1 or TRBD2 (5 bases each). This clonotype was sampled from a human donor who was either an allogeneic HSCT recipient or a stem cell or donor lymphocyte infusion donor (not recorded which). It is not recorded whose cells these are; they may come from a transplant donor. The sample consisted of blood, either unsorted or a sorted T cell fraction (not recorded which). Here the CDR3 reads CASSLTTNRQLNSYNEQFF. The CDR3 nucleotides are TGTGCCAGCAGCTTAACGACTAACAGGCAACTTAACTCCTACAATGAGCAGTTCTTC.